This T cell receptor (beta chain) was identified during a study of tissue T cells after allogeneic stem cell transplantation. Study overall: Enrolled prospectively were adult allogeneic hematopoietic cell transplant recipients whose graft-versus-host disease was steroid-refractory.

TCRdb's table, derived via immunoSEQ multiplex PCR, lists solely in-frame clones and lacks some. The sample includes 25,000 to 35,000 clones, 85% to 90% of them seen just once. The sample holds one count of this clone. The antigen remains unidentified. Study conclusions and caveats: Limitations included a small, clinically heterogeneous cohort and limited sampling depth. Motif-based clustering found tissue-specific repertoire signatures shared across patients, though few clones were shared. Blood and spleen captured only part of the tissue TCR repertoire.

Trimming took 4 bases from V and 3 from J; bases not matched to a gene: 4. Germline lookup yields CDR1 KGHSH and CDR2 LQKENI. The CDR3 extends over 15 amino acids. The receptor comes from a woman aged 18 to 55 who later had graft-versus-host disease after an allogeneic stem cell transplant. Material: blood, obtained before transplantation. The rearrangement joins TRBV18 to TRBJ1-2; 11 nucleotides line up with TRBD1. CDR3 residues: CASSLGTGGDYGYTF. The DNA of the CDR3 is TGTGCCAGCTCACTAGGGACAGGGGGAGACTATGGCTACACCTTC.